Following are 6 T cell receptor beta chains from one sample sequenced in a study of T cells after yellow fever vaccination. MiXCR, run by TCRdb on the 5' RACE reads, gives a single entry per CDR3 protein. The sample consists of about 340,000 distinct CDR3 sequences, roughly an eighth of them appearing once. The material sequenced was CD4+ T cells sorted from PBMCs, taken 15 days after the yellow fever booster vaccination. Receptors were obtained from a man younger than 35 who received the YFV17D yellow fever vaccine.

This clonotype was observed a few times. V and J are TRBV12-3 or TRBV12-4 and TRBJ2-1; D is unresolved. The V end was cut by 6 bases, the J end by 8 bases, with 14 bases between. This CDR3 is 13 amino acids long. CDR3 nucleotides: TGTGCCAGCAGCCTCGGGCCGGCCGATGAGCAGTTCTTC. It translates to CASSLGPADEQFF.

Only a few counts were recorded for this clonotype. The chain combines TRBV6-5 with TRBJ1-1; D may be TRBD1 (6 bases). Germline CDR1 reads MNHEY; CDR2 reads SVGAGI. Trimming cost V 8 bases and J 0 bases, with 13 bases left between them. The CDR3 sequence is 14 residues long. The CDR3 DNA reads as TGTGCCAGCGGTCACAGGGACATGAACACTGAAGCTTTCTTT. Its translation: CASGHRDMNTEAFF.

This clonotype appeared a few times. The V and J genes are TRBV6-5 and TRBJ1-2; D ambiguous. Germline CDR1 MNHEY, CDR2 SVGAGI. Trimming left V 7 bases short and J 1 base short, with 7 bases between. CDR3 length: 12 residues. The CDR3 sequence: CASKNSNYGYTF. The CDR3 DNA sequence: TGTGCCAGCAAGAACAGTAACTATGGCTACACCTTC.

This clonotype was observed many times. The chain links TRBV4-3 to TRBJ1-2, with 8 positions matching TRBD1. The CDR3 is 17 residues long. Germline V lookup: CDR1 LGHNA, CDR2 YSLEER. V gave up 4 bases and J gave up 2 bases; unmatched junction bases: 12. The CDR3 nucleotides are TGCGCCAGCAGCCCCCGACGGTTCAGGGGGCCGAACTATGGCTACACCTTC. Its translation is CASSPRRFRGPNYGYTF.

The chain links TRBV3-1 to TRBJ1-5; D uncertain. Germline V gives CDR1 LGHDT, CDR2 YNNKEL (reference sequence). Deletions cut 1 base from V and 0 bases from J, with 7 bases between. The CDR3 is 15 amino acids. CDR3 residues: CASSQGTVSNQPQHF. CDR3 DNA sequence: TGTGCCAGCAGCCAAGGGACCGTTAGCAATCAGCCCCAGCATTTT.

This chain uses TRBV7-2 with TRBJ2-5; D call uncertain. Trimming took off 6 bases at V and 4 bases at J, with 6 bases between the two ends. This CDR3 comprises 11 residues. Germline V gene lookup returns CDR1 SGHTA and CDR2 FQGNSA. The CDR3 DNA is TGTGCCAGCAGGGACCGAGAGACCCAGTACTTC. Its translation: CASRDRETQYF.